The 20 T cell receptor beta chains listed next were all sequenced from one sample in a study of T cell responses to AZD1222 COVID-19 vaccine. Assay used: immunoSEQ multiplex PCR; TCRdb lists only in-frame clones, some missing. Of about 84,000 clones listed, 87% are singletons. The sample consisted of peripheral blood, taken on day 0 of AZD1222 vaccination. These TCRs come from an adult in good health.

The V call is TRBV5-8, the J call TRBJ2-1, with 8 bases fitting TRBD2. Trimming at V came to 1 base and at J to 0 bases, leaving 6 bases not matched to a gene. CDR1 SGHTS and CDR2 YDEGEE come from the germline V gene. The CDR3 is 17 amino acids. The CDR3 nucleotides read TGTGCCAGCAGCTTGTTCTGGGCGGGAGGCTCCTACAATGAGCAGTTCTTC. It specifies CASSLFWAGGSYNEQFF.

With respect to this clone: The same CDR3 can be traced to other DNA sequences in this sample. This chain's CDR3 is CASSQGQGYGYTF. Written as DNA, the CDR3 is TGTGCCAGCAGCCAGGGACAGGGCTATGGCTACACCTTC. The chain employs TRBV3-1 (or the pseudogene TRBV3-2) and TRBJ1-2, with 9 bases matching TRBD1. The CDR3 spans 13 residues. The V and J ends lost 3 bases and 4 bases, in that order; junction bases with no gene match: 0. Germline CDR1 reads LGHDT; CDR2 reads YNNKEL (reference sequence).

The sample holds a few counts of this clone. This sequence joins TRBV30 and TRBJ1-2; D is uncertain. Germline V CDR1 and CDR2: GTSNPN, SVGIG (reference sequence). V lost 2 bases to trimming and J lost 7 bases, with 14 bases between them. There are 13 residues in the CDR3. CDR3 DNA: TGTGCCTGGAGTCGGAAAGGGCTGGGTGGCTACACCTTC. This codes for CAWSRKGLGGYTF. Combining the CDR3 with reference TRBV30 and TRBJ1-2 gives the whole variable domain SQTIHQWPATLVQPVGSPLSLECTVEGTSNPNLYWYRQAAGRGLQLLFYSVGIGQISSEVPQNLSASRPQDRQFILSSKKLLLSDSGFYLCAWSRKGLGGYTFGSGTRLTVV.

The chain combines TRBV25-1 with TRBJ2-1, with unresolved D. CDR1 and CDR2 from the germline V gene are MGHDK and SYGVNS. The V end lost 3 bases, the J end lost 6 bases, and 3 bases lay between the germline ends. This CDR3 is built from 11 residues. The CDR3 bases are TGTGCCAGCAGTGATTTCAATGAGCAGTTCTTC. Protein: CASSDFNEQFF.

V is TRBV6-4 and J is TRBJ2-2; TRBD1 or TRBD2 may be the D gene (5 bases each). CDR1 and CDR2 from the germline V gene are MRHNA and SNTAGT. The V and J ends lost 2 bases and 4 bases respectively, with 11 bases between them. The CDR3 length is 15 residues. The CDR3: CASSDRGDFTGELFF. Written as DNA, the CDR3 is TGTGCCAGCAGTGACAGGGGAGATTTCACCGGGGAGCTGTTTTTT.

This chain links TRBV18 with TRBJ1-1, with D maybe TRBD1 (6 bases). CDR3 length: 13 amino acids. The germline V gene has CDR1 KGHSH and CDR2 LQKENI. V dropped 2 bases and J dropped 4 bases, with 8 bases sitting between them. DNA of the CDR3: TGTGCCAGCTCACCAGCAGGGGCCACTGAAGCTTTCTTT. Its translation: CASSPAGATEAFF.

This rearrangement joins TRBV12-5 to TRBJ2-1, with 13 bases identical to TRBD2. Per germline, CDR1 LGHNT and CDR2 FRNRAP. Trimming at V came to 7 bases and at J to 10 bases, leaving 10 bases not matched to a gene. The CDR3 totals 15 residues. CDR3 residues: CASATGTSGRAEQFF. Here the CDR3 DNA reads TGTGCTAGTGCCACGGGAACTAGCGGGAGGGCCGAGCAGTTCTTC.

The chain is built from TRBV4-2 and TRBJ2-7; 7 bases align to TRBD1. CDR3 length: 16 amino acids. V shed 1 base, J shed 3 bases, and the junction held 9 bases outside the gene matches. Germline assignment: CDR1 LGHNA and CDR2 YNFKEQ. CDR3: CASSQGGGRGIYEQYF. CDR3 nucleotide sequence: TGTGCCAGCAGCCAAGGAGGGGGCAGGGGAATCTACGAGCAGTACTTC.

The chain joins TRBV5-8 to TRBJ2-1; D gene ambiguous. Trimming removed 0 bases from V and 0 bases from J, with 7 bases in between. The CDR3 is 15 amino acids. Germline CDR1 reads SGHTS; CDR2 reads YDEGEE. The CDR3 DNA follows: TGTGCCAGCAGCTTGGCGGGCCGCTCCTACAATGAGCAGTTCTTC. Amino acid sequence: CASSLAGRSYNEQFF.

The chain couples TRBV6-1 to TRBJ2-1; D not certain. The CDR3 has 14 residues. Germline V gene sequence: CDR1 MNHNS, CDR2 SASEGT. Trimming took off 2 bases at V and 2 bases at J, with 7 bases between the two ends. CDR3: CASSESGPYNEQFF. The CDR3 region has the DNA TGTGCCAGCAGTGAATCTGGACCCTACAATGAGCAGTTCTTC.

The chain links TRBV11-2 to TRBJ1-3, with D perhaps TRBD1 (5 bases). Trimming shortened V by 4 bases and J by 4 bases, and 5 bases separated the two germline ends. Per the germline V gene, CDR1 is SGHAT and CDR2 is FQNNGV. This CDR3 has 12 amino acids. CDR3 sequence reads: CASSWGGNTIYF. CDR3 nucleotides: TGTGCCAGCAGCTGGGGGGGAAACACCATATATTTT. The whole variable domain, filled in from reference TRBV11-2 and TRBJ1-3, reads EAGVAQSPRYKIIEKRQSVAFWCNPISGHATLYWYQQILGQGPKLLIQFQNNGVVDDSQLPKDRFSAERLKGVDSTLKIQPAKLEDSAVYLCASSWGGNTIYFGEGSWLTVV.

This clone has more than one count but fewer than ten. This sequence joins TRBV6-5 and TRBJ1-2; D possibly corresponds to TRBD1 (5 bases). The germline V and J ends were trimmed by 11 bases and 7 bases, with 20 bases remaining between them. CDR1 MNHEY and CDR2 SVGAGI come from the germline V gene. The CDR3 runs 13 residues. CDR3 sequence (DNA): TGTGCCTTCGAAGGGGAGGCACTGGGTGGCTACACCTTC. Translated, it gives CAFEGEALGGYTF.

This sequence joins TRBV4-3 and TRBJ1-3, with D unclear. V was shortened by 2 bases and J by 7 bases, with 12 bases between the two germline ends. The length of the CDR3 is 14 residues. Germline V gene data show CDR1 as LGHNA and CDR2 as YSLEER. The CDR3 coding sequence is TGCGCCAGCAGCCAAAACCAGCAGAGCAACACCATATATTTT. Its translation: CASSQNQQSNTIYF.

The rearrangement links TRBV5-4 to TRBJ1-1, with D unresolved. Germline CDR1 is SGHNT and CDR2 is YYREEE (reference sequence). CDR3 length equals 14 residues. V lost 4 bases to trimming and J lost 3 bases, with 13 bases between them. The CDR3 here is CASSPPGRYTEAFF. Written as DNA, the CDR3 is TGTGCCAGCAGCCCCCCCGGACGGTACACTGAAGCTTTCTTT.

The chain links TRBV7-3 to TRBJ1-1; D might be TRBD1 (5 bases). Trimming took off 1 base at V and 4 bases at J, with 19 bases between the two ends. The CDR3 is 17 amino acids. Germline V gene data show CDR1 as SGHTA and CDR2 as FQGTGA. CDR3 sequence: CASSLMGPGPLGTEAFF. The CDR3, as DNA: TGTGCCAGCAGCTTAATGGGTCCGGGACCCTTAGGCACTGAAGCTTTCTTT. The full variable domain, rest sourced from reference TRBV7-3 and TRBJ1-1, is GAGVSQTPSNKVTEKGKYVELRCDPISGHTALYWYRQSLGQGPEFLIYFQGTGAADDSGLPNDRFFAVRPEGSVSTLKIQRTERGDSAVYLCASSLMGPGPLGTEAFFGQGTRLTVV.

This chain uses TRBV27 with TRBJ1-6; D is uncertain. V was pared by 6 bases and J by 5 bases, with 11 bases between. Per germline, CDR1 MNHEY and CDR2 SMNVEV (reference sequence). The length of the CDR3 is 14 residues. The CDR3 nucleotides read TGTGCCAGCAGGGGTTTGGTCGATAATTCACCCCTCCACTTT. Translation gives CASRGLVDNSPLHF.

CDR3 nucleotides: TGTGCCAGCACTCCGCATGACGGCTCCACTGAAGCTTTCTTT. As protein: CASTPHDGSTEAFF. The chain joins TRBV27 to TRBJ1-1; D unclear. The CDR3 extends over 14 amino acids. Germline V gene data show CDR1 as MNHEY and CDR2 as SMNVEV (reference sequence). Trimming cost V 7 bases and J 4 bases, with 16 bases left between them.

V gene TRBV10-3 combines with J gene TRBJ2-1; D perhaps matches TRBD2 (5 bases). This CDR3 contains 11 residues. V was trimmed by 2 bases and J by 11 bases, leaving 7 bases between them. The V gene's germline CDR1 is ENHRY and CDR2 SYGVKD. CDR3 nucleotides: TGTGCCATCAGTGAGGGGGAGCAGCAGTTCTTC. This translates into CAISEGEQQFF.

In its sample, this clone was seen once. The chain uses TRBV2 and TRBJ1-5, with D possibly TRBD1 on 5 matching bases. Deletions cut 8 bases from V and 4 bases from J, with 21 bases between. Germline lookup yields CDR1 SNHLY and CDR2 FYNNEI. This CDR3 contains 16 residues. CDR3 loop: CASGGRGFSANQPQHF. CDR3 coding DNA: TGTGCCAGCGGGGGGAGAGGTTTCTCAGCAAATCAGCCCCAGCATTTT. The full variable domain, its missing parts supplied by reference TRBV2 and TRBJ1-5, is EPEVTQTPSHQVTQMGQEVILRCVPISNHLYFYWYRQILGQKVEFLVSFYNNEISEKSEIFDDQFSVERPDGSNFTLKIRSTKLEDSAMYFCASGGRGFSANQPQHFGDGTRLSIL.

The chain has TRBV5-1 and TRBJ1-6, with D possibly matching TRBD1 (5 bases). This CDR3 is built from 13 residues. Germline V CDR1 and CDR2: SGHRS, YFSETQ. Trimming took 1 base from V and 9 from J, leaving 8 bases between them. CDR3 loop: CASSLQGSSPLHF. CDR3 nucleotides: TGCGCCAGCAGCTTGCAGGGTAGTTCACCCCTCCACTTT. Filled out from reference TRBV5-1 and TRBJ1-6, the complete variable domain reads KAGVTQTPRYLIKTRGQQVTLSCSPISGHRSVSWYQQTPGQGLQFLFEYFSETQRNKGNFPGRFSGRQFSNSRSEMNVSTLELGDSALYLCASSLQGSSPLHFGNGTRLTVT.